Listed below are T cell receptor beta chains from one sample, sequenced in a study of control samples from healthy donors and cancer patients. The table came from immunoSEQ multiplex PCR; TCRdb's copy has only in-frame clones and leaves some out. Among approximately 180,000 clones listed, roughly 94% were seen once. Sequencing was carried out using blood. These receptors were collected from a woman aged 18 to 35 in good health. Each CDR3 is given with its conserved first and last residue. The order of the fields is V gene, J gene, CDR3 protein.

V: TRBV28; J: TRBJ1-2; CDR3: CASSLFGYGYTF
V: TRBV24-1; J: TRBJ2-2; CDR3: CATSDVTRGTGELFF
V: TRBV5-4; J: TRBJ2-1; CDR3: CASSLGFGGGLTNKEQFF
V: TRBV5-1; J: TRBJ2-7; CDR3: CASSEAGGIYEQYF
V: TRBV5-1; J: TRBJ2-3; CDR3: CASSPGLAGDTQYF
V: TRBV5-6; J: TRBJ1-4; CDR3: CASLQWGQGNEKLFF
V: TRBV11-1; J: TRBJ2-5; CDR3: CASSLGREETQYF
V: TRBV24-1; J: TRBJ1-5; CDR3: CATSDLTHRNNQPQHF
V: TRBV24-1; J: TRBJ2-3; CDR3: CATSDWGTGKGYRADTQYF
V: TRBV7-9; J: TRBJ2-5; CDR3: CASSSSQETQYF
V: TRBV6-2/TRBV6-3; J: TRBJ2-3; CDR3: CASSYSPGQVTDTQYF
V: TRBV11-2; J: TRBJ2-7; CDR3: CASSLIAGAHYEQYF
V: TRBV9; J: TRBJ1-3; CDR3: CASSTGAGNTIYF
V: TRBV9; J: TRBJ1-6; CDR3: CASSGGGFNSPLHF
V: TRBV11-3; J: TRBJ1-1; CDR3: CASSSTQGNTEAFF
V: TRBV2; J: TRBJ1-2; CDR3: CASSQGTGYGYTF
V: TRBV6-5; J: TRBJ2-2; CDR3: CATAIGTNTGELFF
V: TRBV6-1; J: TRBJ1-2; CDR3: CASSEAEDRVGYGYTF
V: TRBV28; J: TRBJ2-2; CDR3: CASSSIRDRGQGELFF
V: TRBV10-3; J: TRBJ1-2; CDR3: CAIGDGGQANYGYTF
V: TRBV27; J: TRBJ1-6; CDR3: CASSFRDSPLHF
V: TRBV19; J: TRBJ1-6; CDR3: CASSIPGSGFSPLHF
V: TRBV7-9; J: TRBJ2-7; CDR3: CASSPTPSVEQYF
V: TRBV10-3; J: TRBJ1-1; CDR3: CAISESGPPMNTEAFF
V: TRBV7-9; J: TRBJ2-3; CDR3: CASSLVGASGRTDTQYF
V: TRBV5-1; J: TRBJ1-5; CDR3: CASSGGDDQPQHF
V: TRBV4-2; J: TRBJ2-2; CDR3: CASSQDSASGRAGTGELFF
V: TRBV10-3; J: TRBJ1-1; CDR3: CAISLRTGSEAFF
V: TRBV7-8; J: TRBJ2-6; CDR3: CASSLNPGANVLTF